This entry lists 5 T cell receptor beta chains sequenced from one sample in a study of blood T cell repertoires in COVID-19 (TCRdb year 2020). The library was generated by the immunoSEQ multiplex PCR assay. This is the immuneACCESS table as TCRdb keeps it, with only in-frame sequences that have V and J called. A part of the clones is gone; compared with another copy, unresolved V genes explain less than half, and the rest is unexplained. The table for this sample lists around 160,000 clones; about 88% of them were counted only once. The ten largest clones represent roughly 0.99% of the sample. Material for sequencing was peripheral blood. The receptors derive from a man in his late teens or twenties with acute or convalescent COVID-19.

In this sample, this clone turned up once. The rearrangement uses TRBV2 and TRBJ1-4; maybe TRBD1 (5 bases). The CDR3 has 15 amino acids. Trimming pared 5 bases from V and 0 bases from J, leaving 10 bases between. Germline V gene data show CDR1 as SNHLY and CDR2 as FYNNEI. The CDR3 nucleotides are TGTGCCAGCAGTAGACAGACTGCAACTAATGAAAAACTGTTTTTT. Translated, it gives CASSRQTATNEKLFF.

The gene calls are TRBV11-2 and TRBJ1-2, with TRBD1 identical over 10 bases. V shed 0 bases and J 6 bases; nucleotides not matched to a gene: 4. The CDR3 runs 15 residues. CDR1 SGHAT and CDR2 FQNNGV come from the germline V gene. CDR3 nucleotides: TGTGCCAGCAGCTTAGATCAAGGACAGGGGGATGGCTACACCTTC. Amino acids: CASSLDQGQGDGYTF. Complete variable domain (other parts from reference TRBV11-2 and TRBJ1-2): EAGVAQSPRYKIIEKRQSVAFWCNPISGHATLYWYQQILGQGPKLLIQFQNNGVVDDSQLPKDRFSAERLKGVDSTLKIQPAKLEDSAVYLCASSLDQGQGDGYTFGSGTRLTVV.

Remarks on this clone: The DNA is omitted, as the CDR3 cannot be located on it reliably, and the CDR3 follows TCRdb's listing. This chain links TRBV19 with TRBJ2-4; TRBD2, the table's D call, was not compared with the DNA. From germline, CDR1 is LNHDA and CDR2 SQIVND (reference sequence). The CDR3 contains 13 residues when both ends are counted. The CDR3 sequence: CASTSGWQNIQYF.

The genes are TRBV7-3 and TRBJ2-1; D remains unclear. Germline assignment: CDR1 SGHTA and CDR2 FQGTGA. The germline V and J ends were trimmed by 2 bases and 10 bases, with 15 bases remaining between them. The CDR3 sequence is 14 residues long. The CDR3 DNA reads TGTGCCAGCAGCTTAGGGCAGCTGGGTCGGGAGCAGTTCTTC. This codes for CASSLGQLGREQFF.

The chain couples TRBV7-8 to TRBJ2-5, with unresolved D. The CDR3 length is 12 residues. Germline V gives CDR1 SGHVS, CDR2 FQNEAQ. V lost 2 bases to trimming and J lost 5 bases, with 6 bases between them. CDR3 region: CASSLSGETQYF. CDR3 in DNA: TGTGCCAGCAGCTTATCCGGGGAGACCCAGTACTTC.